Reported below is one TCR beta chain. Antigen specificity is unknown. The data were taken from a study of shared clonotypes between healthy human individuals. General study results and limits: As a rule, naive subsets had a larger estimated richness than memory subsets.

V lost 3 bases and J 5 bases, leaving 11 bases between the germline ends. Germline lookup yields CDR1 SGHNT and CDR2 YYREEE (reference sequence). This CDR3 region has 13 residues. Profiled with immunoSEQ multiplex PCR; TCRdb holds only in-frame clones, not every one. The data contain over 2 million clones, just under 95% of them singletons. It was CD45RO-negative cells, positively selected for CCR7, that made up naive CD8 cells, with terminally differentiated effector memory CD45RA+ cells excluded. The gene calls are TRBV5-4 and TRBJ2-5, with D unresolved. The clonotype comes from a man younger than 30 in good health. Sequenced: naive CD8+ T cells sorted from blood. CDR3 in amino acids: CASSSDPAETQYF. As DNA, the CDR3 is TGTGCCAGCAGCTCGGACCCAGCCGAGACCCAGTACTTC.